One and the same sample provided the 15 T cell receptor beta chains below, sequenced in a study of identical twins. Via MiXCR, TCRdb re-called the 5' RACE reads, giving one row per CDR3 protein. The sample yields a few hundred thousand distinct CDR3 sequences, roughly 9.7% seen once. The same sample was also used in a study of yellow fever vaccine responses in identical twins.

The sample was CD8+ T cells sorted from blood. Receptors originate from a woman in her late teens or twenties in good health.

There are many counts of this clonotype. V and J are TRBV11-2 and TRBJ2-7; the D is unclear. V lost 4 bases, J lost 2 bases, and 9 bases lay in between. Per germline, CDR1 SGHAT and CDR2 FQNNGV. CDR3 size: 13 residues. As DNA, the CDR3 is TGTGCCAGCAGCTCCCCACTGACCTACGAGCAGTACTTC. Its protein is CASSSPLTYEQYF.

The chain links TRBV5-4 to TRBJ2-7, with D maybe TRBD1 (5 bases). V gave up 3 bases and J gave up 3 bases, with 28 bases separating them. The length of the CDR3 is 19 residues. CDR1 is SGHNT and CDR2 is YYREEE in the germline V gene (reference sequence). CDR3 amino acids: CASSSAGYLVGIADYEQYF. DNA of the CDR3: TGTGCCAGCAGCTCTGCAGGGTATCTGGTGGGTATCGCGGACTACGAGCAGTACTTC.

This clonotype has a count of ten or more. This chain links TRBV7-2 with TRBJ1-1; weak D call: TRBD1 (6 bases). Trimming removed 1 base from V and 6 bases from J, with 9 bases in between. The length of the CDR3 is 13 residues. CDR1 and CDR2 (germline): SGHTA, FQGNSA. The CDR3 nucleotides read TGTGCCAGCAGCTTAGGGCAGGGGCCTGAAGCTTTCTTT. It yields the protein CASSLGQGPEAFF.

This clonotype was seen a few times. The chain is built from TRBV5-1 and TRBJ2-1, with TRBD1 matching 9 bases. The CDR3 is made up of 17 amino acids. The J segment lost 3 bases and the V segment lost 0 bases, leaving 7 bases of the junction unmatched. Germline V gene lookup returns CDR1 SGHRS and CDR2 YFSETQ. CDR3 nucleotide sequence: TGCGCCAGCAGCTTGGGGGTTCGGGGACAGGGCTACAATGAGCAGTTCTTC. This translates into CASSLGVRGQGYNEQFF.

This clonotype has at least ten counts. The rearrangement uses TRBV12-3 or TRBV12-4 and TRBJ2-1; D is unresolved. Trimming shortened V by 3 bases and J by 6 bases, and 9 bases separated the two germline ends. This CDR3 has 13 residues. The CDR3 coding sequence is TGTGCCAGCAGTTTTGGGCAGCCCAATGAGCAGTTCTTC. This codes for CASSFGQPNEQFF.

Ten or more counts support this clonotype. The chain combines TRBV5-6 with TRBJ2-5; D is unclear. There are 13 residues in the CDR3. V was pared by 0 bases and J by 3 bases, with 6 bases between. From germline, CDR1 is SGHDT and CDR2 YYEEEE. The CDR3 DNA reads as TGTGCCAGCAGCTTGGTTGGGGAAGAGACCCAGTACTTC. Encoded protein: CASSLVGEETQYF.

The chain uses TRBV3-1 and TRBJ2-1; TRBD1 is a possible D gene (5 bases). This CDR3 region has 14 residues. V was shortened by 8 bases and J by 3 bases, with 14 bases between the two germline ends. Germline CDR1 reads LGHDT; CDR2 reads YNNKEL (reference sequence). The DNA of the CDR3 is TGTGCCAGCGCCACGACAGCTGGCTACAATGAGCAGTTCTTC. Protein sequence: CASATTAGYNEQFF.

This clonotype turned up a few times. The V and J genes are TRBV20-1 and TRBJ2-2, with 9 bases identical to TRBD2. Germline V gene sequence: CDR1 DFQATT, CDR2 SNEGSKA (reference sequence). The V segment lost 4 bases and the J segment 5 bases; nucleotides outside the gene matches: 17. The CDR3 length is 18 residues. This chain's CDR3 is CSATGPGGLAGMTGELFF. CDR3 sequence (DNA): TGCAGTGCTACCGGGCCGGGCGGGCTAGCGGGGATGACCGGGGAGCTGTTTTTT.

About this clonotype itself: A much bigger clone sits one base away, suggesting this may be a read error. The V call is TRBV7-6, the J call TRBJ2-3; D unclear. Germline V CDR1 and CDR2: SGHVS, FNYEAQ. This CDR3 has 13 amino acids. The V end was cut by 5 bases, the J end by 7 bases, with 13 bases between. The CDR3 DNA sequence: TGTGCCAGCAGCGAGGACCCTATTAATACGCAGTATTTT. Its translation: CASSEDPINTQYF.

This clonotype has a count of ten or more. This chain uses TRBV29-1 with TRBJ2-5; 9 bases line up with TRBD2. The CDR3 extends over 14 amino acids. After removal of 8 bases from V and 5 bases from J, the junction contained 12 bases not matched to a gene. Germline CDR1 reads SQVTM; CDR2 reads ANQGSEA. DNA of the CDR3: TGCAGCACCCTAGCGGGACCTGTAGGGGAGACCCAGTACTTC. Residues: CSTLAGPVGETQYF.

This rearrangement joins TRBV30 to TRBJ2-7, with D unresolved. Germline V gene sequence: CDR1 GTSNPN, CDR2 SVGIG (reference sequence). This CDR3 has 12 amino acids. The ends were cut back, 3 bases at V and 2 bases at J, with 8 bases in the middle. The CDR3 DNA follows: TGTGCCTGGAGACTTTCTACCTACGAGCAGTACTTC. This encodes CAWRLSTYEQYF.

This clonotype has at least ten counts. In DNA form, the CDR3 reads TGTGCCAGCAGTTACTCGAAGAGGGCCGGGGACTATGGCTACACCTTC. Translating gives CASSYSKRAGDYGYTF. The chain uses TRBV6-2 or TRBV6-3 and TRBJ1-2; D not certain. CDR1 MNHEY and CDR2 SVGEGT come from the germline V gene. Trimming removed 0 bases at V and 3 bases at J, with 14 bases between. The CDR3 has 16 residues.

The chain combines TRBV6-1 with TRBJ2-3, with D maybe TRBD1 (6 bases). V was clipped by 8 bases and J by 3 bases, with 15 bases between them. Germline V gene sequence: CDR1 MNHNS, CDR2 SASEGT. The CDR3 spans 14 residues. CDR3 amino acids: CASYRQAPTDTQYF. The CDR3 coding sequence is TGTGCCAGCTACCGACAGGCGCCAACAGATACGCAGTATTTT.

CDR3 in amino acids: CASSLRVEGAISEQYF. CDR3 nucleotides: TGTGCCAGCAGCTTGAGAGTAGAGGGGGCGATCTCCGAGCAGTACTTC. V usage is TRBV5-6 and J usage is TRBJ2-7; 7 bases line up with TRBD1. The germline V gene encodes CDR1 SGHDT and CDR2 YYEEEE. This CDR3 is 16 amino acids long. The V segment lost 1 base and the J segment 6 bases; nucleotides outside the gene matches: 13. The full variable domain, rest sourced from reference TRBV5-6 and TRBJ2-7, is DAGVTQSPTHLIKTRGQQVTLRCSPKSGHDTVSWYQQALGQGPQFIFQYYEEEERQRGNFPDRFSGHQFPNYSSELNVNALLLGDSALYLCASSLRVEGAISEQYFGPGTRLTVT.

This clonotype was detected only once. The V gene is TRBV25-1, the J gene TRBJ2-3; no clear D gene. The germline V gene encodes CDR1 MGHDK and CDR2 SYGVNS. V lost 5 bases and J 6 bases, leaving 12 bases between the germline ends. The CDR3 extends over 13 amino acids. Written as DNA, the CDR3 is TGTGCCAGCAGTCGTTCGTGGCGGGATACGCAGTATTTT. It encodes CASSRSWRDTQYF.